This T cell receptor (beta chain) stems from a study of early T cells in non-severe SARS-CoV-2 infection. Study context: Alpha and beta chains were unpaired, from unsorted whole-blood bulk RNA.

Unique molecular identifiers were added to individual cDNA molecules. TCRdb fed the 5' RACE reads into MiXCR, producing one record per CDR3 protein. Here the sample spans fewer than 55,000 distinct CDR3 sequences, 6% to 7% being singletons. Trimming took off 3 bases at V and 5 bases at J, with 12 bases between the two ends. The CDR3 consists of 14 residues. Germline V lookup: CDR1 SGHAT, CDR2 FQNNGV. This sequence joins TRBV11-2 and TRBJ2-3; perhaps TRBD1 as D (5 bases). Here the sequenced sample was whole blood, taken at baseline. The sequence was collected from an adult who was a healthcare worker with PCR-confirmed SARS-CoV-2 infection or an uninfected control (not recorded which). The CDR3 spells CASSFSGFEDTQYF. CDR3 DNA: TGTGCCAGCAGCTTTTCAGGGTTTGAAGATACGCAGTATTTT.